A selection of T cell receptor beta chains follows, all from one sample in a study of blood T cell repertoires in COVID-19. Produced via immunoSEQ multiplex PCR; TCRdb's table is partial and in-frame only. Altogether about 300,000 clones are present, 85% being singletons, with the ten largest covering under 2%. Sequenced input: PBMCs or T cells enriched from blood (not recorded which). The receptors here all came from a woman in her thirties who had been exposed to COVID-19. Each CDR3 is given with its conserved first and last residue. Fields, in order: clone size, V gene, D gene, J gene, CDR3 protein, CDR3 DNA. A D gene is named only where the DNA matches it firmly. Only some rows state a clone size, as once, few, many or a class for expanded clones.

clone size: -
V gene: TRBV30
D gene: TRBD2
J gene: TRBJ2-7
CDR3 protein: CAWSPGLADSYEQYF
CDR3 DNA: TGTGCCTGGAGCCCTGGACTAGCGGACTCCTACGAGCAGTACTTC

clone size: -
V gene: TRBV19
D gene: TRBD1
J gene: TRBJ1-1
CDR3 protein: CASSIMGTAMNTEAFF
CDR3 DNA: TGTGCCAGTAGTATAATGGGGACAGCGATGAACACTGAAGCTTTCTTT

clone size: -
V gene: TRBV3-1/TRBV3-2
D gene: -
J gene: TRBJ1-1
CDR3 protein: CASSLTWGGAAEAFF
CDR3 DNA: TGTGCCAGCAGCCTAACATGGGGGGGCGCAGCTGAAGCTTTCTTT

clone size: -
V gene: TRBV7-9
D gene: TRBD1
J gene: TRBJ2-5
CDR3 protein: CASSFGGTGSGTQYF
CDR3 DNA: TGTGCCAGCAGCTTCGGGGGGACAGGGTCAGGGACCCAGTACTTC

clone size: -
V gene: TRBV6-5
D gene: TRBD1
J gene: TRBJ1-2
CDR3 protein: CASRDREGYTF
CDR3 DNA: TGTGCCAGCAGGGACAGGGAAGGCTACACCTTC

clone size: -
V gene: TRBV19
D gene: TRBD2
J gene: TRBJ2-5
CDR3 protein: CASSNSGGQTQYF
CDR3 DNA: TGTGCCAGTAGTAACAGCGGGGGGCAGACCCAGTACTTC

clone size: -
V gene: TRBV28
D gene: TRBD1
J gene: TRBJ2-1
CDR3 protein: CASRPRTGGYNEQFF
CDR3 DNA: TGTGCCAGCAGGCCCCGGACAGGGGGCTACAATGAGCAGTTCTTC

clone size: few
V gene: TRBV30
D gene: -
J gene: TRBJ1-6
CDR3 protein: CAWSETANSPLHF
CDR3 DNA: TGTGCCTGGAGTGAGACAGCTAATTCACCCCTCCACTTT

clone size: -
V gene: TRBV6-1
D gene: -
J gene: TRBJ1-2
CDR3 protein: CASSEESARRYNYGYTF
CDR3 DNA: TGTGCCAGCAGTGAGGAGAGCGCCCGCCGATATAACTATGGCTACACCTTC

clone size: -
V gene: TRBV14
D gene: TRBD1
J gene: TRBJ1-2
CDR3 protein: CASSQITGGNYGYTF
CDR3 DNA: TGTGCCAGCAGCCAAATAACAGGGGGTAACTATGGCTACACCTTC

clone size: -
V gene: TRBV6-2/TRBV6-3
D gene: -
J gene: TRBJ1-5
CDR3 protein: CASSSQGYSNQPQHF
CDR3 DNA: TGTGCCAGCAGCTCACAGGGTTATAGCAATCAGCCCCAGCATTTT

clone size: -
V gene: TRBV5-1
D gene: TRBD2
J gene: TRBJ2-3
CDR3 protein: CASSLYGGGTLTDTQYF
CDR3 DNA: TGCGCCAGCAGCTTGTATGGCGGGGGTACCCTCACAGATACGCAGTATTTT